Presented here are 28 T cell receptor beta chains from one specimen sequenced in a study of T cell responses to AZD1222 COVID-19 vaccine. The repertoire was sequenced with immunoSEQ multiplex PCR; TCRdb's copy has only in-frame clones and lacks some. The sample consists of about 200,000 clones, over 85% of them appearing once. The starting material was peripheral blood, obtained 28 days after the second dose of the MenACWY control vaccine. The receptors come from an adult who received the MenACWY meningococcal vaccine as a control.

The chain links TRBV27 to TRBJ1-5; 11 bases map to TRBD1. After removal of 6 bases from V and 4 bases from J, the junction contained 5 bases not matched to a gene. From germline, CDR1 is MNHEY and CDR2 SMNVEV (reference sequence). CDR3 length: 15 amino acids. Here the CDR3 reads CASRGDRGGNQPQHF. DNA of the CDR3: TGTGCCAGCAGGGGGGACAGGGGGGGGAATCAGCCCCAGCATTTT.

This chain connects TRBV6-2 or TRBV6-3 to TRBJ2-5; 10 bases fit TRBD2. Germline V gives CDR1 MNHEY, CDR2 SVGEGT. Trimming took 5 bases from V and 7 from J; bases not matched to a gene: 7. This CDR3 is 14 amino acids long. CDR3 sequence: CASSSGRGLGTQYF. The CDR3 DNA sequence: TGTGCCAGCAGTAGCGGGAGGGGCCTAGGGACCCAGTACTTC.

The chain links TRBV19 to TRBJ1-3; D not resolved. Germline values: CDR1 LNHDA, CDR2 SQIVND (reference sequence). The V end was cut by 5 bases, the J end by 0 bases, with 11 bases between. This CDR3 region has 15 residues. In nucleotides, the CDR3 is TGTGCCAGTAGTTCATCGTTTATCTCTGGAAACACCATATATTTT. Amino acids: CASSSSFISGNTIYF.

The chain recombines TRBV11-2 with TRBJ1-2; D unresolved. V was cut by 1 base and J by 5 bases, with 11 bases left in between. The CDR3 spans 14 residues. In germline, CDR1 is SGHAT, CDR2 FQNNGV. CDR3 DNA sequence: TGTGCCAGCAGCTTAGGGCCCAGTACTTATGGCTACACCTTC. This encodes CASSLGPSTYGYTF. Based on the CDR3 plus reference TRBV11-2 and TRBJ1-2, the full variable domain is EAGVAQSPRYKIIEKRQSVAFWCNPISGHATLYWYQQILGQGPKLLIQFQNNGVVDDSQLPKDRFSAERLKGVDSTLKIQPAKLEDSAVYLCASSLGPSTYGYTFGSGTRLTVV.

The chain joins TRBV19 to TRBJ2-1; TRBD2 matches at 9 bases. J lost 7 bases, V lost 5 bases, and 12 bases had no gene match. The V gene's germline CDR1 is LNHDA and CDR2 SQIVND (reference sequence). This CDR3 has 16 residues. In DNA form, the CDR3 reads TGTGCCAGTAGTGTCCTTAGCGGGAGCCATGGGAATGAGCAGTTCTTC. Protein sequence: CASSVLSGSHGNEQFF.

This sequence joins TRBV19 and TRBJ1-3; perhaps TRBD1 as D (5 bases). With 3 bases removed from V and 3 bases from J, the gap between germline ends came to 9 bases. The CDR3 covers 14 residues. CDR1 and CDR2 from the germline V gene are LNHDA and SQIVND (reference sequence). The CDR3 DNA reads as TGTGCCAGTAGTATCCGGGGGATTGGAAACACCATATATTTT. It is translated as CASSIRGIGNTIYF. Full variable domain (missing parts from reference TRBV19 and TRBJ1-3): DGGITQSPKYLFRKEGQNVTLSCEQNLNHDAMYWYRQDPGQGLRLIYYSQIVNDFQKGDIAEGYSVSREKKESFPLTVTSAQKNPTAFYLCASSIRGIGNTIYFGEGSWLTVV.

The chain couples TRBV3-1 (or the pseudogene TRBV3-2) to TRBJ1-6; unclear D gene. Germline assignment: CDR1 LGHDT and CDR2 YNNKEL (reference sequence). V lost 10 bases and J lost 7, with 14 bases in between. CDR3 length equals 13 residues. For the CDR3, the DNA is TGTGCCATATCCTACGGCCTAAATTCACCCCTCCACTTT. Its protein is CAISYGLNSPLHF.

The chain links TRBV28 to TRBJ2-5, with TRBD2 identical over 7 bases. The germline V gene encodes CDR1 MDHEN and CDR2 SYDVKM. Trimming removed 6 bases from V and 4 bases from J; junction bases left unmatched: 11. The CDR3 has 15 residues. CDR3 nucleotides: TGTGCCAGCAGCCGGAGAACGGGGGGAGGAGAGACCCAGTACTTC. It specifies CASSRRTGGGETQYF.

The chain links TRBV7-2 to TRBJ2-1, with 7 bases fitting TRBD1. Germline lookup yields CDR1 SGHTA and CDR2 FQGNSA. The CDR3 extends over 15 amino acids. J gave up 7 bases and V 5 bases, and 11 bases lay outside the gene matches. The CDR3 sequence is CASSARQGSLNEQFF. For the CDR3, the DNA is TGTGCCAGCAGCGCGCGACAGGGATCTTTAAATGAGCAGTTCTTC.

The chain recombines TRBV12-3 or TRBV12-4 with TRBJ2-2; no definite D call. The CDR3 loop spans 13 amino acids. V shed 1 base and J shed 1 base, with 1 base lying between them. In DNA form, the CDR3 reads TGTGCCAGCAGTTTAGGGAACACCGGGGAGCTGTTTTTT. This translates into CASSLGNTGELFF.

Written as DNA, the CDR3 is TGTGCCAGCAGTTACCCGAACACTGAAGCTTTCTTT. Encoded protein: CASSYPNTEAFF. This chain connects TRBV6-6 to TRBJ1-1; D remains ambiguous. Germline V CDR1 and CDR2: MNHNY, SVGAGI (reference sequence). The CDR3 contains 12 residues. Trimming cost V 2 bases and J 1 base, with 2 bases left between them.

V is TRBV19 and J is TRBJ1-2; D call uncertain. Germline V gene lookup returns CDR1 LNHDA and CDR2 SQIVND (reference sequence). The CDR3 runs to 16 residues. The germline V and J ends were trimmed by 8 bases and 2 bases, with 21 bases remaining between them. The CDR3 sequence: CASQADHVGINYGYTF. The CDR3, as DNA: TGTGCCAGTCAGGCCGACCATGTAGGCATAAACTATGGCTACACCTTC.

The CDR3 reads CASSGTSGSTDTQYF. In nucleotides, the CDR3 is TGTGCCAGCAGCGGGACTAGCGGGTCCACAGATACGCAGTATTTT. The chain recombines TRBV7-3 with TRBJ2-3; TRBD2 agrees at 12 bases. This CDR3 region has 15 residues. V lost 5 bases to trimming and J lost 2 bases; unmatched junction nucleotides: 2. Germline V gene data show CDR1 as SGHTA and CDR2 as FQGTGA.

This chain connects TRBV7-2 to TRBJ1-5; a weak D match, TRBD1 (6 bases). Per germline, CDR1 SGHTA and CDR2 FQGNSA. The V end was cut by 4 bases, the J end by 4 bases, with 14 bases between. CDR3 length equals 15 residues. The chain's CDR3 is CASSSLQGGNQPQHF. The CDR3 nucleotides read TGTGCCAGCAGCTCCCTACAGGGAGGAAATCAGCCCCAGCATTTT.

Comments on this clone: Different DNA sequences within this sample yield the same CDR3. The J gene is TRBJ1-5, the V gene TRBV2; 10 nucleotides match TRBD1. This CDR3 contains 14 residues. Trimming cost V 6 bases and J 7 bases; bases outside gene matches: 6. The V gene's germline CDR1 is SNHLY and CDR2 FYNNEI. Here the CDR3 DNA reads TGTGCCAGCAGCGCAGACAGGGGGCGGCAGCCCCAGCATTTT. Translated: CASSADRGRQPQHF.

J is TRBJ2-7 and V is TRBV13; no clear D. The CDR3 extends over 12 amino acids. Per the germline V gene, CDR1 is PRHDT and CDR2 is FYEKMQ (reference sequence). Deletions cut 0 bases from V and 7 bases from J, with 7 bases between. CDR3 region: CASSLGPSEQYF. The CDR3 nucleotides read TGTGCCAGCAGCTTAGGCCCGTCTGAGCAGTACTTC.

The V gene is TRBV5-1, the J gene TRBJ1-1; D is ambiguous. Trimming took off 5 bases at V and 1 base at J, with 9 bases between the two ends. This CDR3 is built from 13 residues. Germline CDR1 is SGHRS and CDR2 is YFSETQ. This chain's CDR3 is CASSVSSNTEAFF. The CDR3 DNA sequence: TGCGCCAGCAGTGTAAGCTCGAACACTGAAGCTTTCTTT.

The CDR3, as DNA: TGTGCCAGCTCGCTACAGACAGATACGCAGTATTTT. Translation gives CASSLQTDTQYF. The rearrangement uses TRBV18 and TRBJ2-3, with unresolved D. The CDR3 sequence is 12 residues long. The V end lost 6 bases, the J end lost 3 bases, and 7 bases lay between the germline ends. Germline loops: CDR1 KGHSH, CDR2 LQKENI.

This clone has just one count. The DNA of the CDR3 is TGTGCCATCACTTCTAGCGGGAGGTCGTGGGACAATGAGCAGTTCTTC. Protein: CAITSSGRSWDNEQFF. The rearrangement joins TRBV10-3 to TRBJ2-1, with 11 bases that match TRBD2. J was trimmed by 5 bases and V by 7 bases; bases with no gene match: 10. The CDR3 is 16 amino acids. Germline lookup yields CDR1 ENHRY and CDR2 SYGVKD.

This clone appeared a few times. This chain uses TRBV5-1 with TRBJ1-6; a weak D match, TRBD1 (5 bases). Germline V gene sequence: CDR1 SGHRS, CDR2 YFSETQ. V was shortened by 1 base and J by 8 bases, with 10 bases between the two germline ends. The length of the CDR3 is 14 residues. DNA for the CDR3: TGCGCCAGCAGCTTGCAAGGGGAAGATTCACCCCTCCACTTT. This translates into CASSLQGEDSPLHF.

The V call is TRBV5-4, the J call TRBJ2-7; possible D gene TRBD2, 5 bases. Germline CDR1 is SGHNT and CDR2 is YYREEE (reference sequence). This CDR3 is built from 12 residues. V was shortened by 3 bases and J by 2 bases, with 6 bases between the two germline ends. CDR3 in DNA: TGTGCCAGCAGCTCCGGGGCCTACGAGCAGTACTTC. The encoded protein is CASSSGAYEQYF.

The CDR3 is CASSESDSRFF. The CDR3 bases are TGCGCCAGCAGTGAGTCGGACTCTCGGTTCTTC. The chain links TRBV10-2 to TRBJ2-1; D might be TRBD2 (5 bases). This CDR3 is built from 11 residues. Trimming stripped 0 bases from V and 15 bases from J, with 9 bases between. Germline-derived CDR1 and CDR2 are WSHSY and SAAADI.

The J gene is TRBJ2-2, the V gene TRBV9, with 7 bases fitting TRBD1. The CDR3 runs 14 residues. The trim removed 3 bases at V and 6 bases at J, leaving 5 bases unmatched. The germline gives CDR1 SGDLS, CDR2 YYNGEE. CDR3 DNA sequence: TGTGCCAGCAGCGGATCCCAGGGGGCCGGGGAGCTGTTTTTT. Translated, it gives CASSGSQGAGELFF.

The chain joins TRBV11-2 to TRBJ2-5; either TRBD1 or TRBD2 may fit D (5 bases each). The ends were cut back, 1 base at V and 1 base at J, with 10 bases in the middle. Germline CDR1 is SGHAT and CDR2 is FQNNGV. This CDR3 contains 15 residues. CDR3 nucleotides: TGTGCCAGCAGCTTAGGGGCCGGGACCCAAGAGACCCAGTACTTC. This encodes CASSLGAGTQETQYF.

A note on this clone: The junction and the germline gene differ at one end; a read error may be behind it. This sequence joins TRBV7-6 and TRBJ2-2; D might be TRBD2 (6 bases). The germline V gene has CDR1 SGHVS and CDR2 FNYEAQ. CDR3 size: 15 residues. The chain's CDR3 is CASSLAGGPTGELFF. CDR3 nucleotide sequence: TGTGCCAGCAGCCTAGCCGGAGGGCCGACGGGGGAGCTGTTTTTT.

V usage is TRBV3-1 (or the pseudogene TRBV3-2) and J usage is TRBJ2-7; perhaps TRBD1 as D (6 bases). In germline, CDR1 is LGHDT, CDR2 YNNKEL (reference sequence). The V end lost 3 bases, the J end lost 2 bases, and 8 bases lay between the germline ends. This CDR3 comprises 13 residues. This CDR3 is CASSHRGPYEQYF. DNA for the CDR3: TGTGCCAGCAGCCACAGGGGACCCTACGAGCAGTACTTC.

This clone was observed a handful of times. This rearrangement joins TRBV14 to TRBJ1-1; 7 nucleotides line up with TRBD1. The germline V gene has CDR1 SGHDN and CDR2 FVKESK. This CDR3 is built from 15 residues. V trimming: 0 bases; J trimming: 4 bases; junction bases outside the gene matches: 5. The chain's CDR3 is CASSQEGQILTEAFF. The CDR3 nucleotides are TGTGCCAGCAGCCAAGAGGGACAGATACTCACTGAAGCTTTCTTT.

The V call is TRBV7-9, the J call TRBJ2-7; 9 bases fit TRBD2. There are 15 residues in the CDR3. Germline values: CDR1 SEHNR, CDR2 FQNEAQ (reference sequence). Trimming cost V 4 bases and J 2 bases; bases outside gene matches: 6. CDR3 DNA: TGTGCCAGCAGCTCCTCTTCTAGCGGGACCTACGAGCAGTACTTC. This gives the protein CASSSSSSGTYEQYF.